The entry below describes one TCR beta chain. This record comes from a study of blood T cell repertoires in COVID-19. At the level of the study: COVID-19 samples, acute and convalescent, were from the United States, Italy and Spain. PBMCs, B-cell-depleted T cells, or T cells were the source of the cDNA or gDNA that made up the material.

The length of the CDR3 is 14 residues. Germline lookup yields CDR1 SGHRS and CDR2 YFSETQ. Trimming cost V 0 bases and J 5 bases, with 9 bases left between them. Authors' methods: Quantification of nucleated cells was approximated via reference gene primer amplification. Method: immunoSEQ multiplex PCR; TCRdb's copy keeps in-frame clones and lacks some. V and J calls and clone size are copied from that table; D and trimming were computed from the DNA. The sample records 150,000 to 200,000 clones, about 83% being singletons. The sequence was obtained from a human donor in a cohort sampled during active COVID-19. This chain joins TRBV5-1 and TRBJ2-1; D is perhaps TRBD1 (6 bases). The specimen was peripheral blood. This CDR3 is CASSLDRVNNEQFF. CDR3 bases: TGCGCCAGCAGCTTGGACAGGGTGAACAATGAGCAGTTCTTC.